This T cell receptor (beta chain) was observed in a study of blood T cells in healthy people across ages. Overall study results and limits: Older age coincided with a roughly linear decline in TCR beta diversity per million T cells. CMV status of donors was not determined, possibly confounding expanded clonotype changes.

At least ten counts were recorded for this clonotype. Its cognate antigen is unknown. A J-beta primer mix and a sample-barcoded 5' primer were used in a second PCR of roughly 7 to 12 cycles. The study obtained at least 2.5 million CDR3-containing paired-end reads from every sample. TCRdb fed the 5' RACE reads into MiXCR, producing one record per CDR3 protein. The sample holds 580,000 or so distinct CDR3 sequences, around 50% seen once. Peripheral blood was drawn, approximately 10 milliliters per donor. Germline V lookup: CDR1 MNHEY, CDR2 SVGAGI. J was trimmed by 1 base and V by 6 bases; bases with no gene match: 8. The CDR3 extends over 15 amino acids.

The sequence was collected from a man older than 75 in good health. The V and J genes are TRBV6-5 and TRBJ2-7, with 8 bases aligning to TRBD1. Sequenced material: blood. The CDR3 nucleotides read TGTGCCAGCAGGATACAGGGGGTAGGGTCCTACGAGCAGTACTTC. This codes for CASRIQGVGSYEQYF.